This T cell receptor beta chain comes out of a study of T cell responses to AZD1222 COVID-19 vaccine. Overall study results and limits: Clonal diversity may have been underestimated in mostly white British donors. It was only a handful of AZD1222 recipients who were seropositive at baseline. Targeting of unmutated variant regions was reportedly seen in nearly half of spike-specific TCRs. The study found vaccine-associated CD4 TCRs spanning spike, dominant at 160-218 and 743-854.

Profiling relied on immunoSEQ multiplex PCR, and the TCRdb table lists in-frame clones only, not all of them. The sample includes 150,000 to 200,000 clones, more than 75% of them seen just once. With regard to this clone: Antigen unknown.

V was cut by 5 bases and J by 6 bases, with 17 bases left in between. This CDR3 spans 15 amino acids. The germline V gene has CDR1 SGHRS and CDR2 YFSETQ. The source material was peripheral blood, sampled on day 0 of MenACWY control vaccination. The receptor's source is an adult in good health. The chain is built from TRBV5-1 and TRBJ1-4, with D tentatively TRBD1 (6 bases). CDR3 sequence reads: CASRLTLDSYEKLFF. CDR3 sequence (DNA): TGCGCCAGCAGACTTACATTGGACAGCTATGAAAAACTGTTTTTT.